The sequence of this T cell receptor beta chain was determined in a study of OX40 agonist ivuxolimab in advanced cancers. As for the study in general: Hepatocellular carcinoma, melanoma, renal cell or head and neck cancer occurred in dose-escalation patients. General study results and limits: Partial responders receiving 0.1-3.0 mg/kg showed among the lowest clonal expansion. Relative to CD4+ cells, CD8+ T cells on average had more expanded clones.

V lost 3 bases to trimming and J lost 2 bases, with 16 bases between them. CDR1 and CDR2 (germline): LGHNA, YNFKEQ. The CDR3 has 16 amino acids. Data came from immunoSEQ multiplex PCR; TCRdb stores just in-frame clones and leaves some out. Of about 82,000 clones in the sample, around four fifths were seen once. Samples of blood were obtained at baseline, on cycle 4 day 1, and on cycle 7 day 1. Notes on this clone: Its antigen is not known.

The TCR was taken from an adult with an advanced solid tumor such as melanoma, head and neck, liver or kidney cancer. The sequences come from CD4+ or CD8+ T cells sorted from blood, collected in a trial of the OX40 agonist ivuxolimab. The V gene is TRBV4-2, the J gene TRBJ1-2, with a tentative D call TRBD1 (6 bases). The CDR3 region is CASSQGQGPSNYGYTF. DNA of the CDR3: TGTGCCAGCAGCCAGGGACAAGGGCCGTCCAACTATGGCTACACCTTC.